The TCR beta chain described here comes from a study of shared clonotypes between healthy human individuals (dated by TCRdb to the early 2020s). About the study as a whole: The cohort comprised two women and a few men aged 18 to 49 years. For each donor, CD4 naive and CD4 memory were each run on three plates, CD8 naive on two plates, and CD8 memory on one plate. The study deeply sequenced blood TCR repertoires of five healthy adults to estimate repertoire size and the extent of clonotype sharing between individuals. Libraries were prepared and TCR repertoires were sequenced by different laboratories using diverse techniques, in order to increase sequencing depth and limit assay-specific biases. Each donor's leukapheresis produced roughly between about 0.8 and 8.9 billion PBMCs.

Remarks on this clone: Its target antigen remains unknown. Base qualities were left out, and no much larger clone turns up one base away.

TCR CDR3 regions were amplified from genomic DNA by multiplex PCR using the deep immunoSEQ assay. Extracted genomic DNA from each cell subset was distributed evenly across all wells of several immunoSEQ 96-well plates, and each plate was treated as a replicate. For sorted subsets, each replicate PCR was loaded with around 200 ng genomic DNA, equivalent to 30,000 to 35,000 T cell genomes. Purified libraries were measured with a Qubit 3.0 fluorometer, size-checked on a Bioanalyzer 2100, and measured again with the KAPA Library Quantification kit. Each immunoSEQ 96-well plate was sequenced on its own single-read 150-cycle Illumina NextSeq 550 flow cell. As for how the authors treated the data: Because only junctional sequences without quality scores were contained in the immunoSEQ output, filtering matching that applied to full-length reads could not be performed. To assign V/J genes and CDR3, sequences were annotated using PyIR, a Python wrapper for IgBLAST v1.9, with IMGT germline references. Reads were filtered out if the reads had weak V/J assignments (E-value above 1e-6), no CDR3, stop codons, out-of-frame junctions, or ambiguous translated residues. A V3J clonotype was defined by an identical inferred V gene, J gene, and CDR3 amino acid sequence. Percentage overlap between repertoires was computed as shared unique clonotypes divided by the size of the smaller repertoire. RTK rarefaction, the Chao1 estimator, and Recon v2.1 estimates of unobserved clonotypes were used to assess repertoire richness. Generation probabilities were computed with OLGA for all TCRbeta clonotypes obtained by the gDNA method from several donors. TCRdb stores this immuneACCESS table with in-frame sequences only. Part of the clones is absent; in the studies checked, under half of the shortfall reflects unresolved V genes, and no reason is known for the rest. V, J and clone size derive from that table, while D and trimming were established from the DNA sequence. The sample contains some 980,000 clones, approximately 80% of them found a single time. The ten biggest clones cover approximately 1.5% of the sample.

After removal of 4 bases from V and 5 bases from J, the junction retains 5 bases not matched to a gene. Inclusive of the bounding cysteine and phenylalanine, the CDR3 is 14 residues long. The only DNA kept is the CDR3, 42 bases in frame from the first base. The germline V gene specifies MNHEY as CDR1 and SVGAGI as CDR2. The paper's findings and limits, for the study overall: Even with the large sequencing depth, rarefaction of the sorted-subset datasets indicated that sequencing was incomplete. Pairwise subsampling indicated that sequencing depth was expected to affect the degree of clonotype sharing among donors. Only blood was sampled, and tissue TCR repertoires likely differ from those in blood. Approximately 4.8% of naive CD4, around 4% of naive CD8, about 2.4% of memory CD4, and 0.4% of memory CD8 clonotypes were shared across four donors. Because the study included a small number of donors, the genetic and exposure-history diversity represented was limited. Compared with non-shared clonotypes, the clonotypes found in all four sorted-subset donors had higher generation probabilities. Larger estimated clonotype richness was generally found for naive subsets than for memory subsets.

Healthy HIV-negative adults with no recently reported acute infections or vaccinations were included as donors. Every donor was a Caucasian adult living in Nashville, Tennessee, USA. CD4+ T cells were enriched through magnetic negative selection, after which naive cells were positively selected on CD45RA and the remaining negative fraction served as the memory subset. Blood was obtained by leukapheresis, after which PBMCs were separated by Ficoll-Histopaque density gradient centrifugation and cryopreserved in liquid nitrogen vapor phase. Purity and quantity of every magnetically sorted T cell population were checked by analytical flow cytometry. From each sorted fraction, genomic DNA was isolated and quantified by UV absorbance on a Nanodrop 2000c.

The rearrangement combines TRBV6-5 with TRBJ1-5; the central 7 bases match TRBD1. The receptor comes from a man between 18 and 35 years old in good health. The specimen was memory CD4+ T cells sorted from blood. Interpreted using the paper, the cell subset or site label stands for: CD45RA-negative fraction. The CDR3 loop reads CASSLGGVDQPQHF. The DNA is TGTGCCAGCAGTTTAGGGGGCGTGGATCAGCCCCAGCATTTT.